The 10 T cell receptor beta chains presented below share a single source sample, sequenced in a study of shared clonotypes between healthy human individuals. Naive CD8 cells lacked CD45RO, underwent positive selection for CCR7 and left out terminally differentiated effector memory CD45RA+ cells. This table comes from immunoSEQ multiplex PCR, and its TCRdb copy is limited to in-frame clones, with some not included. The sample contains some 2 million clones, roughly 94% of which appear only once. The sequencing input was naive CD8+ T cells sorted from blood. The receptor source for this set is a man younger than 30 in good health.

This chain uses TRBV9 with TRBJ2-7; D is uncertain. Deletions cut 0 bases from V and 3 bases from J, with 13 bases between. This CDR3 region has 15 residues. The germline gives CDR1 SGDLS, CDR2 YYNGEE. The CDR3, as DNA: TGTGCCAGCAGCGTAGACGCGGCAAGGCTCTACGAGCAGTACTTC. The encoded protein is CASSVDAARLYEQYF.

The rearrangement joins TRBV4-1 to TRBJ2-7, with D uncertain. V was shortened by 3 bases and J by 2 bases, with 14 bases between the two germline ends. The CDR3 consists of 15 residues. Germline CDR1 is MGHRA and CDR2 is YSYEKL. CDR3 amino acids: CASSQSVLPTYEQYF. Here the CDR3 DNA reads TGCGCCAGCAGCCAGTCGGTCTTGCCCACCTACGAGCAGTACTTC.

V and J are TRBV5-5 and TRBJ2-7; maybe TRBD1 (5 bases). From germline, CDR1 is SGHKS and CDR2 YYEKEE (reference sequence). The ends were cut back, 4 bases at V and 3 bases at J, with 14 bases in the middle. The CDR3 covers 14 residues. DNA of the CDR3: TGTGCCAGCAGCGTCAGACAGCCCGGCTACGAGCAGTACTTC. Protein product: CASSVRQPGYEQYF.

Only one count was recorded for this clone. V gene TRBV4-1 combines with J gene TRBJ2-1, with TRBD2 identical over 10 bases. This CDR3 is built from 17 residues. Germline CDR1 MGHRA, CDR2 YSYEKL. V dropped 1 base and J dropped 8; count of bases not matched to a gene: 11. CDR3 in amino acids: CASSQVPAGGPRYEQFF. The CDR3 nucleotides read TGCGCCAGCAGCCAAGTCCCAGCGGGAGGGCCCCGGTATGAGCAGTTCTTC.

The rearrangement links TRBV5-4 to TRBJ2-2, with D unresolved. Trimming cost V 4 bases and J 4 bases, with 8 bases left between them. CDR1 is SGHNT and CDR2 is YYREEE in the germline V gene (reference sequence). There are 13 residues in the CDR3. The CDR3 loop is CASSPTVTGELFF. CDR3 in DNA: TGTGCCAGCAGCCCGACTGTCACCGGGGAGCTGTTTTTT.

The chain is built from TRBV7-9 and TRBJ2-7; a weak D match, TRBD2 (5 bases). CDR3 length equals 17 residues. CDR1 and CDR2 from the germline V gene are SEHNR and FQNEAQ (reference sequence). With 0 bases removed from V and 2 bases from J, the gap between germline ends came to 17 bases. Here the CDR3 reads CASSLAVGVVETYEQYF. The CDR3 DNA reads as TGTGCCAGCAGCTTAGCCGTCGGGGTTGTAGAGACCTACGAGCAGTACTTC.

This clone was detected only once. This sequence joins TRBV9 and TRBJ1-6; possible D gene TRBD1, 6 bases. CDR3 length: 16 amino acids. Germline CDR1 is SGDLS and CDR2 is YYNGEE. Trimming cost V 0 bases and J 4 bases, with 11 bases left between them. The CDR3: CASSVGLQGYNSPLHF. The CDR3 region has the DNA TGTGCCAGCAGCGTAGGATTGCAGGGGTATAATTCACCCCTCCACTTT.

V and J are TRBV27 and TRBJ1-1; D is ambiguous. There are 15 residues in the CDR3. V lost 2 bases and J 0 bases, leaving 10 bases between the germline ends. The germline V gene has CDR1 MNHEY and CDR2 SMNVEV (reference sequence). The CDR3 sequence is CASSLQASMNTEAFF. In DNA, the CDR3 is TGTGCCAGCAGTTTACAGGCCAGCATGAACACTGAAGCTTTCTTT.

This chain links TRBV9 with TRBJ2-7; D is undetermined. The CDR3 has 12 residues. Trimming removed 4 bases at V and 4 bases at J, with 9 bases between. In germline, CDR1 is SGDLS, CDR2 YYNGEE. The CDR3 DNA follows: TGTGCCAGCAGCCCTGACTTATACGAGCAGTACTTC. Protein: CASSPDLYEQYF.

The J gene is TRBJ2-3, the V gene TRBV4-1; TRBD2 is a possible D gene (5 bases). The germline V gene has CDR1 MGHRA and CDR2 YSYEKL. Trimming removed 6 bases at V and 5 bases at J, with 6 bases between. This CDR3 spans 11 amino acids. The DNA of the CDR3 is TGCGCCAGCAGAGCGGTAGATACGCAGTATTTT. Protein: CASRAVDTQYF.